This T cell receptor (beta chain) was identified during a study of blood T cell repertoires in COVID-19. The assay was immunoSEQ multiplex PCR, and TCRdb's table has in-frame clones only and misses some. The data contain 350,000 to 550,000 clones, 75% to 90% of them seen just once; the ten biggest clones take up around 1.1%. Donors were grouped by their self-reported clinical history. Recovered status applied to Cohort 3 donors who had two consecutive negative PCRs. It also applied to those with clearance or with symptom resolution. Per the germline V gene, CDR1 is GTSNPN and CDR2 is SVGIG (reference sequence). Trimming shortened V by 7 bases and J by 4 bases, and 19 bases separated the two germline ends. This CDR3 is 14 amino acids long.

Specimen: PBMCs or T cells enriched from blood (not recorded which). The chain recombines TRBV30 with TRBJ1-2; D is possibly TRBD1 (6 bases). The sequence derives from a man between 25 and 39 years old who had recovered from COVID-19. CDR3 nucleotides: TGTGCCTACAAAAATCCGGGACACTTCTATGGCTACACCTTC. The encoded protein is CAYKNPGHFYGYTF.